The 20 T cell receptor beta chains below come from one sample, sequenced in a study of shared clonotypes between healthy human individuals. Generated by immunoSEQ multiplex PCR, the TCRdb table keeps only in-frame clones and is missing some. The data show roughly 2,500,000 clones, 93% seen once. The sequenced sample was naive CD4+ T cells from PBMCs. Subset: CD45RA+ positively selected. The receptors here all came from a man between 18 and 29 years old in good health. Some clones in this sample may be carry-over from other donors' samples.

The gene calls are TRBV27 and TRBJ1-5; D not resolved. CDR1 is MNHEY, CDR2 SMNVEV, per germline (reference sequence). This CDR3 is built from 17 residues. V was shortened by 3 bases and J by 0 bases, with 15 bases between the two germline ends. This chain's CDR3 is CASSFPSGRFSNQPQHF. The DNA of the CDR3 is TGTGCCAGCAGTTTCCCCTCGGGAAGATTTAGCAATCAGCCCCAGCATTTT.

A remark on this clone: The same CDR3 arises from other DNA sequences in this sample as well. The chain is built from TRBV28 and TRBJ1-5, with D possibly being TRBD1 (5 bases). CDR1 is MDHEN and CDR2 is SYDVKM in the germline V gene. CDR3 length: 12 residues. V gave up 5 bases and J gave up 6 bases, with 8 bases separating them. DNA of the CDR3: TGTGCCAGCAGTGGAGGGGTTCAGCCCCAGCATTTT. This sequence encodes CASSGGVQPQHF.

V and J are TRBV7-2 and TRBJ2-5; D unclear. The CDR3 extends over 12 amino acids. V shed 1 base and J shed 5 bases, with 5 bases lying between them. Germline-derived CDR1 and CDR2 are SGHTA and FQGNSA. CDR3: CASSLGIETQYF. DNA of the CDR3: TGTGCCAGCAGCTTAGGTATTGAGACCCAGTACTTC.

This clone was observed once. This chain joins TRBV30 and TRBJ1-2, with TRBD1 identical over 9 bases. CDR1 is GTSNPN and CDR2 is SVGIG in the germline V gene (reference sequence). Trimming at V came to 2 bases and at J to 5 bases, leaving 6 bases not matched to a gene. The CDR3 runs to 14 residues. CDR3 coding DNA: TGTGCCTGGAGTCTGGACAGGGGACCGTATGGCTACACCTTC. This sequence encodes CAWSLDRGPYGYTF.

The V gene is TRBV7-2, the J gene TRBJ1-2, with D possibly TRBD1 on 5 matching bases. Trimming removed 5 bases at V and 0 bases at J, with 16 bases between. Germline lookup yields CDR1 SGHTA and CDR2 FQGNSA. The CDR3 has 16 residues. The CDR3 spells CASSLVGGDTNYGYTF. For the CDR3, the DNA is TGTGCCAGCAGCCTCGTGGGGGGTGATACTAACTATGGCTACACCTTC.

This sequence joins TRBV4-1 and TRBJ2-2; 10 nucleotides match TRBD2. This CDR3 has 15 amino acids. Per the germline V gene, CDR1 is MGHRA and CDR2 is YSYEKL. V gave up 6 bases and J gave up 4 bases; unmatched junction bases: 5. CDR3 DNA sequence: TGCGCCAGCAGGAGCGGGAGGGGAATCACCGGGGAGCTGTTTTTT. Its translation: CASRSGRGITGELFF.

The J gene is TRBJ2-3, the V gene TRBV11-2; the D gene is possibly TRBD2 (5 bases). The CDR3 sequence is 15 residues long. The V gene's germline CDR1 is SGHAT and CDR2 FQNNGV. V was cut by 2 bases and J by 4 bases, with 13 bases left in between. The CDR3 nucleotides read TGTGCCAGCAGCTTAATTGTCGGGGTTCCAGATACGCAGTATTTT. Translating it yields CASSLIVGVPDTQYF.

The V gene is TRBV5-1, the J gene TRBJ2-2; D not certain. The germline V gene encodes CDR1 SGHRS and CDR2 YFSETQ. The V and J ends lost 4 bases and 3 bases respectively, with 10 bases between them. The length of the CDR3 is 14 residues. CDR3 residues: CASSQQTYTGELFF. The CDR3 DNA reads TGCGCCAGCAGCCAACAGACCTACACCGGGGAGCTGTTTTTT.

This chain joins TRBV7-2 and TRBJ2-1; D possibly corresponds to TRBD2 (6 bases). Germline loops: CDR1 SGHTA, CDR2 FQGNSA. The CDR3 is 13 amino acids. V lost 8 bases, J lost 4 bases, and 12 bases lay in between. CDR3 sequence reads: CASRAGIYNEQFF. CDR3 nucleotide sequence: TGTGCCAGCCGGGCGGGAATATACAATGAGCAGTTCTTC.

With respect to this clone: Other DNA sequences in the sample encode the same CDR3. The rearrangement links TRBV5-1 to TRBJ2-3; D gene unclear. CDR3 length equals 14 residues. V was cut by 0 bases and J by 0 bases, with 5 bases left in between. Germline V CDR1 and CDR2: SGHRS, YFSETQ. In nucleotides, the CDR3 is TGCGCCAGCAGCTTGGAAGGAAGCACAGATACGCAGTATTTT. This gives the protein CASSLEGSTDTQYF.

This chain joins TRBV21-1 and TRBJ1-1; the table calls TRBD1, which could not be checked here. TRBV21-1 is given as a pseudogene. There are 18 residues in the CDR3. The CDR3 DNA follows: TGTGCCAGCAGCTGCCACGGTGGCGATCCAACCAAAGGGGCCGAAGCTTTCTTT. This translates into CASSCHGGDPTKGAEAFF.

This clone is a singleton in its sample. V usage is TRBV10-2 and J usage is TRBJ1-2; D is uncertain. Between the trimmed V and J ends, which lost 6 bases and 0 bases, there was a span of 14 bases. There are 15 residues in the CDR3. The germline V gene has CDR1 WSHSY and CDR2 SAAADI. This CDR3 reads CASRSRNLANYGYTF. The CDR3 bases are TGCGCCAGCAGATCACGGAACTTAGCTAACTATGGCTACACCTTC.

This chain connects TRBV2 to TRBJ1-1; D may be TRBD1 (5 bases). Germline V CDR1 and CDR2: SNHLY, FYNNEI. The V end was cut by 2 bases, the J end by 4 bases, with 11 bases between. This CDR3 is 14 amino acids long. CDR3 sequence reads: CASSEYGDGTEAFF. The CDR3 DNA reads TGTGCCAGCAGTGAATACGGGGACGGCACTGAAGCTTTCTTT.

This rearrangement joins TRBV9 to TRBJ2-1; D gene ambiguous. CDR1 and CDR2 (germline): SGDLS, YYNGEE. The V end was cut by 3 bases, the J end by 0 bases, with 10 bases between. This CDR3 comprises 15 residues. DNA for the CDR3: TGTGCCAGCAGCGCCAGTACGAGCTCCTACAATGAGCAGTTCTTC. Translating it yields CASSASTSSYNEQFF.

This clone is a singleton in its sample. V and J are TRBV28 and TRBJ2-6, with D unclear. Looked up from germline, CDR1 is MDHEN and CDR2 is SYDVKM. With 7 bases removed from V and 2 bases from J, the gap between germline ends came to 12 bases. This CDR3 spans 15 amino acids. Here the CDR3 DNA reads TGTGCCAGCACCTTCGGTGGGACTGGGGCCAACGTCCTGACTTTC. Translating it yields CASTFGGTGANVLTF.

V is TRBV2 and J is TRBJ2-4; the D call may be TRBD1 or TRBD2 (6 bases each). Germline V CDR1 and CDR2: SNHLY, FYNNEI. The V and J ends lost 1 base and 6 bases respectively, with 10 bases between them. This CDR3 contains 14 residues. CDR3 in amino acids: CASSEGGAVNIQYF. The CDR3 DNA sequence: TGTGCCAGCAGTGAAGGGGGGGCGGTAAACATTCAGTACTTC.

Only one count was recorded for this clone. This specimen includes other DNA sequences encoding the same CDR3. The chain carries TRBV4-2 and TRBJ2-5; 7 positions match TRBD2. Losses at the gene ends were 8 bases for V and 3 bases for J; bases not matched to a gene: 12. The germline CDR1 and CDR2 sequences are LGHNA and YNFKEQ. The CDR3 is 15 amino acids. The CDR3 bases are TGTGCCAGCGGGAGGGCCCAAGGGAAAAAAGAGACCCAGTACTTC. Translating gives CASGRAQGKKETQYF.

V is TRBV9 and J is TRBJ2-3; 9 positions match TRBD2. J lost 4 bases, V lost 3 bases, and 12 bases had no gene match. CDR3 length: 17 amino acids. Germline values: CDR1 SGDLS, CDR2 YYNGEE. CDR3: CASSAISGSDVADTQYF. The CDR3 nucleotides are TGTGCCAGCAGCGCCATTAGCGGGAGTGACGTTGCAGATACGCAGTATTTT.

Remarks on this clone: The sample holds other DNA sequences that translate to the same CDR3. The V call is TRBV28, the J call TRBJ1-2, with D maybe TRBD1 (6 bases). Germline lookup yields CDR1 MDHEN and CDR2 SYDVKM. The CDR3 contains 12 residues. The V and J ends lost 5 bases and 8 bases respectively, with 12 bases between them. The CDR3 loop reads CASSLRGWGYTF. CDR3 DNA sequence: TGTGCCAGCAGTCTTAGGGGGTGGGGCTACACCTTC.

This clone occurred once. The chain employs TRBV5-6 and TRBJ2-5; D is tentatively TRBD1 or TRBD2 (5 bases each). The end of the DNA is better explained by TRBJ2-7, so the J call may be wrong. Per the germline V gene, CDR1 is SGHDT and CDR2 is YYEEEE. The CDR3 is 15 residues long. The CDR3 region has the DNA TGTGCCAGCAGCCTTACCGGGACCCGAACCTACGAGCAGTACTTC. Protein product: CASSLTGTRTYEQYF.